This TCR beta chain was recorded in a study of T cells in Graves' hyperthyroidism and ophthalmopathy. Points from the study as a whole: Model predictions of ophthalmopathy came a median around 6.5 months before onset.

V lost 0 bases and J 12 bases, leaving 15 bases between the germline ends. Germline values: CDR1 MNHEY, CDR2 SVGEGT. The CDR3 runs to 14 residues. This clonotype was seen a few times. Its antigen is undetermined. RNA transcripts served as the template for amplifying TCR beta CDR3 regions. Initially, a first-round RT-PCR of the TCR CDR3 employed the HTBI primer set. TCRdb fed the multiplex PCR reads into MiXCR, producing one record per CDR3 protein. The data hold 400,000 or so distinct CDR3 sequences, with about 14% observed a single time. Sequencing was done on a sample of blood. This clonotype originated in a woman in her twenties or thirties with Graves' ophthalmopathy. The V call is TRBV6-2 or TRBV6-3, the J call TRBJ2-1, with D maybe TRBD2 (5 bases). CDR3 in amino acids: CASSYSPTSSGQFF. The DNA of the CDR3 is TGTGCCAGCAGTTACTCTCCTACTAGTAGTGGGCAGTTCTTC.